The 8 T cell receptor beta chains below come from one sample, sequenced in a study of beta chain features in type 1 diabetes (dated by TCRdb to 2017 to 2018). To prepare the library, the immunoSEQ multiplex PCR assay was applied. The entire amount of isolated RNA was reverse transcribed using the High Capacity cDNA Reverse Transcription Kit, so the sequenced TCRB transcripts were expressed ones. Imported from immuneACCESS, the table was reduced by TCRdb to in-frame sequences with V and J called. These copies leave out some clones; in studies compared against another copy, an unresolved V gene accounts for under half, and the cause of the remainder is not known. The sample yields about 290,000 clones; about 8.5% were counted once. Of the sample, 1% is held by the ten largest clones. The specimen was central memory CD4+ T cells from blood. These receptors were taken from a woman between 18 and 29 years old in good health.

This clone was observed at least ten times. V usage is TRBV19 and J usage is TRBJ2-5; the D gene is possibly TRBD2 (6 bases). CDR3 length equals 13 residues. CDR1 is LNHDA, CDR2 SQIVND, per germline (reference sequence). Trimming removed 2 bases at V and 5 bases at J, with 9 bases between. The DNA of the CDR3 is TGTGCCAGTAGTATATCGGGGGAGGAGACCCAGTACTTC. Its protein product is CASSISGEETQYF.

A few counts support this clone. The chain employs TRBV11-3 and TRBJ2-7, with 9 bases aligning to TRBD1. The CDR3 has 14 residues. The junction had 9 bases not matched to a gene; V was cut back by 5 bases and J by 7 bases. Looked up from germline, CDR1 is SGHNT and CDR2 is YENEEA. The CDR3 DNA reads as TGTGCCAGCAGCAAGAGTCCGGGACAGGGTGAGCAGTACTTC. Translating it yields CASSKSPGQGEQYF.

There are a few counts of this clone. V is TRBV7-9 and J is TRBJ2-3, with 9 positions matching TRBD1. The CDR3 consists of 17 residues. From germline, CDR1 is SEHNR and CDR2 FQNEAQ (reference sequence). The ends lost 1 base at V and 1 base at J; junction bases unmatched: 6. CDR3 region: CASSLVGTGTGTDTQYF. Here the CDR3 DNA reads TGTGCCAGCAGCTTAGTTGGGACAGGGACCGGCACAGATACGCAGTATTTT.

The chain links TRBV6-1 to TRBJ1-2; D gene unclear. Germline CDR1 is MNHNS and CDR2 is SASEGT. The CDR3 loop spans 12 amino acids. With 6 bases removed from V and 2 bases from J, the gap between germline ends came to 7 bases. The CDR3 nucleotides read TGTGCCAGCAGCACAGTGAACTATGGCTACACCTTC. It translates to CASSTVNYGYTF.

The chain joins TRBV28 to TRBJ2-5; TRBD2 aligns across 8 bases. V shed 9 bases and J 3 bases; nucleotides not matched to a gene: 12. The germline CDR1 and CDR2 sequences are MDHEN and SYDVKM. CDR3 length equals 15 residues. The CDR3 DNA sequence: TGTGCCAGTCATGAGGCGGGGGGCGGGAAAGAGACCCAGTACTTC. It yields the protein CASHEAGGGKETQYF.

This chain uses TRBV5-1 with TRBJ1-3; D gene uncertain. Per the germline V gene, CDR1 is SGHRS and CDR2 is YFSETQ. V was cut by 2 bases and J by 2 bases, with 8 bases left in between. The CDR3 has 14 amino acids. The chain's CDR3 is CASSLGGTGNTIYF. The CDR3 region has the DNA TGCGCCAGCAGCTTAGGAGGGACTGGAAACACCATATATTTT.

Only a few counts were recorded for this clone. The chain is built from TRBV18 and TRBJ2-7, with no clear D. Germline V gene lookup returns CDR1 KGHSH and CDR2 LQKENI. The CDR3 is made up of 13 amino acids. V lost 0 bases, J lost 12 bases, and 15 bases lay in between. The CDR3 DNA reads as TGTGCCAGCTCACCACCAACACTAACTCGGAGGTACTTC. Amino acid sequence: CASSPPTLTRRYF.

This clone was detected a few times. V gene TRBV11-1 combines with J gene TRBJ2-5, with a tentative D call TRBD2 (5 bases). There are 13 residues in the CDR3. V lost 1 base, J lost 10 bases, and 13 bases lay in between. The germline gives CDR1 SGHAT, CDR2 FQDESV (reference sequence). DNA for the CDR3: TGTGCCAGCAGCTTAGGCCCCGAGGGCGTCCAGTACTTC. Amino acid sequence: CASSLGPEGVQYF.